The rows below give T cell receptor beta chains drawn from one sample of a study of spatial heterogeneity in lung cancer. TCRdb called the 5' RACE reads again in MiXCR, with one record for every CDR3 protein. The top ten clones hold about 15% of a sample with some 120,000 distinct CDR3 sequences, 12% of them seen once. The sample was PBMCs, taken at follow-up. The receptors come from a male donor with early-stage non-small cell lung cancer. Both conserved end residues are part of each CDR3. Each record gives: V gene, clone size, D gene, J gene, CDR3 DNA, CDR3 protein. The D gene is left open where the match is weak. The size field is filled for only some rows; it gives once, few, many or a size class.

V gene: TRBV10-3
clone size: -
D gene: TRBD2
J gene: TRBJ2-7
CDR3 DNA: TGTGCCATCAGAATAGCGGGGGAGCGCGAGCAGTACTTC
CDR3 protein: CAIRIAGEREQYF

V gene: TRBV5-1
clone size: few
D gene: TRBD1
J gene: TRBJ2-7
CDR3 DNA: TGCGCCAGCAGCGCAACCGGGACAGACTACTACGAGCAGTACTTC
CDR3 protein: CASSATGTDYYEQYF

V gene: TRBV28
clone size: -
D gene: -
J gene: TRBJ2-3
CDR3 DNA: TGTGCCAGCAGTTTAGGAATCATTAGCACAGATACGCAGTATTTT
CDR3 protein: CASSLGIISTDTQYF

V gene: TRBV7-2
clone size: few
D gene: TRBD1
J gene: TRBJ1-1
CDR3 DNA: TGTGCCAGCCTAGTCACAGGGGAATCTGAAGCTTTCTTT
CDR3 protein: CASLVTGESEAFF

V gene: TRBV29-1
clone size: many
D gene: -
J gene: TRBJ2-3
CDR3 DNA: TGCAGCGTAGGGACGTTCACAGATACGCAGTATTTT
CDR3 protein: CSVGTFTDTQYF

V gene: TRBV12-3/TRBV12-4
clone size: many
D gene: -
J gene: TRBJ2-2
CDR3 DNA: TGTGCCAGCAGTCCTCGGACGGGTGGGCCCGGGGAGCTGTTTTTT
CDR3 protein: CASSPRTGGPGELFF

V gene: TRBV20-1
clone size: many
D gene: TRBD2
J gene: TRBJ2-3
CDR3 DNA: TGCAGTGCTCGGGTCATGCTAGCGGGGGTTGCAGATACGCAGTATTTT
CDR3 protein: CSARVMLAGVADTQYF

V gene: TRBV7-9
clone size: few
D gene: TRBD1
J gene: TRBJ1-2
CDR3 DNA: TGTGCCAGCAGCCCACAAACAGGGGGCTATGGCTACACCTTC
CDR3 protein: CASSPQTGGYGYTF

V gene: TRBV7-2
clone size: few
D gene: TRBD1
J gene: TRBJ1-6
CDR3 DNA: TGTGCCAGCAGCTTGACAGGGGGCGAGAATTCACCCCTCCACTTT
CDR3 protein: CASSLTGGENSPLHF

V gene: TRBV29-1
clone size: many
D gene: -
J gene: TRBJ1-3
CDR3 DNA: TGCAGCGTTGAAGTGAAGGGTTATGGAAACACCATATATTTT
CDR3 protein: CSVEVKGYGNTIYF

V gene: TRBV20-1
clone size: -
D gene: -
J gene: TRBJ1-1
CDR3 DNA: TGCAGTGCTAGGTCGAAGGAGGGCACTGAAGCTTTCTTT
CDR3 protein: CSARSKEGTEAFF

V gene: TRBV5-1
clone size: -
D gene: TRBD2
J gene: TRBJ2-5
CDR3 DNA: TGCGCCAGCAGCTTGGCCAGCGGGGGAATTGGGGAGACCCAGTACTTC
CDR3 protein: CASSLASGGIGETQYF

V gene: TRBV24-1
clone size: few
D gene: -
J gene: TRBJ2-3
CDR3 DNA: TGTGCCACCAGTGAGGGGACTGCCGGCGGCACAGATACGCAGTATTTT
CDR3 protein: CATSEGTAGGTDTQYF

V gene: TRBV28
clone size: few
D gene: TRBD1
J gene: TRBJ2-7
CDR3 DNA: TGTGCCAGCAGCCCCTTCGGGACAGTAGTTCCCGAGCAGTACTTC
CDR3 protein: CASSPFGTVVPEQYF

V gene: TRBV5-1
clone size: many
D gene: -
J gene: TRBJ2-3
CDR3 DNA: TGCGCCAGCAGCTTGGGGGGACTCCCCTCCGATACGCAGTATTTT
CDR3 protein: CASSLGGLPSDTQYF

V gene: TRBV4-1
clone size: few
D gene: -
J gene: TRBJ2-2
CDR3 DNA: TGCGCCGCCGCGTCAGTTGGGGGCACCGGGGAGCTGTTTTTT
CDR3 protein: CAAASVGGTGELFF

V gene: TRBV12-3/TRBV12-4
clone size: few
D gene: TRBD1
J gene: TRBJ1-5
CDR3 DNA: TGTGCCAGCAGTTTAGCGGGGACAGGTGGAGTCAATCAGCCCCAGCATTTT
CDR3 protein: CASSLAGTGGVNQPQHF

V gene: TRBV3-1
clone size: few
D gene: -
J gene: TRBJ2-2
CDR3 DNA: TGTGCCAGCAGCCAAGAAGGGTACAGGGACACCGGGGAGCTGTTTTTT
CDR3 protein: CASSQEGYRDTGELFF

V gene: TRBV5-1
clone size: few
D gene: TRBD1
J gene: TRBJ2-7
CDR3 DNA: TGCGCCAGCAGCTTCGGCGGGACAGGGGTCTACGAGCAGTACTTC
CDR3 protein: CASSFGGTGVYEQYF

V gene: TRBV5-6
clone size: few
D gene: -
J gene: TRBJ2-5
CDR3 DNA: TGTGCCAGCAGTCTTCGCCAGGGTCAAGAGACCCAGTACTTC
CDR3 protein: CASSLRQGQETQYF

V gene: TRBV27
clone size: -
D gene: -
J gene: TRBJ1-6
CDR3 DNA: TGTGCCAGCAGTTACGGCTTTAATTCACCCCTCCACTTT
CDR3 protein: CASSYGFNSPLHF

V gene: TRBV7-9
clone size: -
D gene: -
J gene: TRBJ1-3
CDR3 DNA: TGTGCCAGCAGCTTTGGGTTCGGGGCAAGGGGGTCTGGAAACACCATATATTTT
CDR3 protein: CASSFGFGARGSGNTIYF

V gene: TRBV29-1
clone size: many
D gene: -
J gene: TRBJ2-7
CDR3 DNA: TGCAGCGTAGGAAGGGGGGGAAACTACGAGCAGTACTTC
CDR3 protein: CSVGRGGNYEQYF

V gene: TRBV12-5
clone size: few
D gene: -
J gene: TRBJ2-7
CDR3 DNA: TGTGCTAGTGGCGGGAAGACAGACTACGAGCAGTACTTC
CDR3 protein: CASGGKTDYEQYF

V gene: TRBV2
clone size: few
D gene: TRBD2
J gene: TRBJ2-7
CDR3 DNA: TGTGCCAGCAGTCTCCGGGCGGGGGGGCTTTACGAGCAGTACTTC
CDR3 protein: CASSLRAGGLYEQYF

V gene: TRBV28
clone size: many
D gene: TRBD1
J gene: TRBJ1-5
CDR3 DNA: TGTGCCAGCAGCTCGACAGGGGGTCGGGGCAATCAGCCCCAGCATTTT
CDR3 protein: CASSSTGGRGNQPQHF

V gene: TRBV6-6
clone size: -
D gene: -
J gene: TRBJ1-1
CDR3 DNA: TGTGCCAGCACTTACCCGAACACTGAAGCTTTCTTT
CDR3 protein: CASTYPNTEAFF

V gene: TRBV28
clone size: many
D gene: -
J gene: TRBJ1-2
CDR3 DNA: TGTGCCAGCAGTTCACCAGAGGCAGGGAGGAACGGCTACACCTTC
CDR3 protein: CASSSPEAGRNGYTF

V gene: TRBV7-2
clone size: -
D gene: TRBD2
J gene: TRBJ2-7
CDR3 DNA: TGTGCCAGCAGCTTAGCGGCGGGGGGCGCCTACGAGCAGTACTTC
CDR3 protein: CASSLAAGGAYEQYF

V gene: TRBV28
clone size: few
D gene: -
J gene: TRBJ2-3
CDR3 DNA: TGTGCCAGCAGCCAAGGTACTTCATATACGCAGTATTTT
CDR3 protein: CASSQGTSYTQYF

V gene: TRBV28
clone size: -
D gene: TRBD1
J gene: TRBJ2-7
CDR3 DNA: TGTGCCAGCAGTTGGACAGGGCTCCGAAATTACCGCTACGAGCAGTACTTC
CDR3 protein: CASSWTGLRNYRYEQYF

V gene: TRBV20-1
clone size: many
D gene: -
J gene: TRBJ2-7
CDR3 DNA: TGCAGTGCTAGAGAGTCCGGGGACGAGCAGTACTTC
CDR3 protein: CSARESGDEQYF

V gene: TRBV6-5
clone size: -
D gene: TRBD1
J gene: TRBJ1-6
CDR3 DNA: TGTGCCAGCAGTTACTCGGGACAGAATAATTCACCCCTCCACTTT
CDR3 protein: CASSYSGQNNSPLHF

V gene: TRBV5-1
clone size: many
D gene: -
J gene: TRBJ2-2
CDR3 DNA: TGCGCCAGCCGTACCCGGGCGAACACCGGGGAGCTGTTTTTT
CDR3 protein: CASRTRANTGELFF

V gene: TRBV28
clone size: -
D gene: -
J gene: TRBJ2-3
CDR3 DNA: TGTGCCAGCAGCCGGAATACGCAGTATTTT
CDR3 protein: CASSRNTQYF

V gene: TRBV7-9
clone size: few
D gene: -
J gene: TRBJ1-4
CDR3 DNA: TGTGCCAGCAGCTTAGACAGGTGGGGCGCAAATGAAAAACTGTTTTTT
CDR3 protein: CASSLDRWGANEKLFF

V gene: TRBV27
clone size: -
D gene: -
J gene: TRBJ1-2
CDR3 DNA: TGTGCCAGCAGTTTATCGATGGCAGGGAACTATGGCTACACCTTC
CDR3 protein: CASSLSMAGNYGYTF

V gene: TRBV28
clone size: many
D gene: -
J gene: TRBJ2-1
CDR3 DNA: TGTGCCAGCAGTCTCCGCCTGCCAGGCAGCTCCTACAATGAGCAGTTCTTC
CDR3 protein: CASSLRLPGSSYNEQFF

V gene: TRBV11-1
clone size: many
D gene: -
J gene: TRBJ2-3
CDR3 DNA: TGTGCCAGCAGCTTACATCAAACGCGGGTATTGACAGATACGCAGTATTTT
CDR3 protein: CASSLHQTRVLTDTQYF

V gene: TRBV12-3/TRBV12-4
clone size: -
D gene: -
J gene: TRBJ2-1
CDR3 DNA: TGTGCCAGCAGTTTAGAGGTAGGACCTTCGGATGAGCAGTTCTTC
CDR3 protein: CASSLEVGPSDEQFF

V gene: TRBV4-1
clone size: -
D gene: -
J gene: TRBJ1-5
CDR3 DNA: TGCGCCAGCAGCCCTAACCGGGCCAGCAATCAGCCCCAGCATTTT
CDR3 protein: CASSPNRASNQPQHF

V gene: TRBV7-6
clone size: many
D gene: TRBD1
J gene: TRBJ2-5
CDR3 DNA: TGTGCCAGCAGCTTACAAGGGGGCGGTAAGACCCAGTACTTC
CDR3 protein: CASSLQGGGKTQYF

V gene: TRBV7-2
clone size: -
D gene: TRBD2
J gene: TRBJ2-1
CDR3 DNA: TGTGCCAGCAGCTTACACATGGCGGGGGGGTACAATGAGCAGTTCTTC
CDR3 protein: CASSLHMAGGYNEQFF

V gene: TRBV6-1
clone size: many
D gene: -
J gene: TRBJ2-1
CDR3 DNA: TGTGCCAGCAGTGGCGGGTGGGGTGAGCAGTTCTTC
CDR3 protein: CASSGGWGEQFF

V gene: TRBV5-1
clone size: many
D gene: -
J gene: TRBJ2-1
CDR3 DNA: TGCGCCAGCAGCTTGGATGGGGGGCGGAGTTACAATGAGCAGTTCTTC
CDR3 protein: CASSLDGGRSYNEQFF

V gene: TRBV2
clone size: -
D gene: -
J gene: TRBJ1-5
CDR3 DNA: TGTGCCAGCAGTGAAGCGCGGTCATTTAGTGGCCAGCCCCAGCATTTT
CDR3 protein: CASSEARSFSGQPQHF

V gene: TRBV24-1
clone size: -
D gene: -
J gene: TRBJ2-1
CDR3 DNA: TGTGCCACCAGTGAGATTGGGAGAAACAATGAGCAGTTCTTC
CDR3 protein: CATSEIGRNNEQFF